The 3 T cell receptor beta chains given below trace back to one sample, sequenced in a study of blood T cell repertoires in COVID-19. Sequencing used immunoSEQ multiplex PCR; TCRdb keeps in-frame clones, though not all of them. The sample has approximately 160,000 clones; 84% are singletons. Sample: PBMCs or T cells enriched from blood (not recorded which). The receptors were sampled from a man aged 45-65 years who had recovered from COVID-19.

The V call is TRBV6-1, the J call TRBJ1-2, with 7 positions matching TRBD1. CDR1 and CDR2 from the germline V gene are MNHNS and SASEGT. V lost 0 bases, J lost 4 bases, and 14 bases stayed unmatched. The CDR3 contains 18 residues. DNA for the CDR3: TGTGCCAGCAGTGAAGCGATCGTTAGGGCAGGGGGGATCTATGGCTACACCTTC. Protein: CASSEAIVRAGGIYGYTF.

J is TRBJ1-5 and V is TRBV5-8; 10 positions match TRBD1. The CDR3 spans 14 residues. Per the germline V gene, CDR1 is SGHTS and CDR2 is YDEGEE. Germline trimming cut 2 bases from V and 7 bases from J; bases unmatched to any gene: 3. CDR3 DNA sequence: TGTGCCAGCAGCTTAGGACAGGGGGTGCAGCCCCAGCATTTT. It is translated as CASSLGQGVQPQHF.

This clone was picked up many times. Other nucleotide sequences in the sample specify the same CDR3. CDR3 protein: CASSPGQYEQYF. In DNA, the CDR3 is TGTGCCAGCAGTCCGGGACAGTACGAGCAGTACTTC. V is TRBV12-3 or TRBV12-4 and J is TRBJ2-7; 7 nucleotides agree with TRBD1. V was clipped by 5 bases and J by 4 bases; unmatched bases: 2. The CDR3 covers 12 residues.